Below, 13 T cell receptor beta chains from the same sample are listed, as sequenced in a study of blood T cells in healthy people across ages. Primed by a sample-barcoded 5' primer and a J-beta primer mix, a second PCR proceeded for about 6 to 12 cycles. MiXCR was run by TCRdb on the 5' RACE reads, yielding one entry per CDR3 protein. The sample carries approximately 1,000,000 distinct CDR3 sequences, more than 35% recorded once. The sequenced sample consisted of blood. The receptors were sampled from a woman aged 60-75 years in good health.

The chain employs TRBV10-3 and TRBJ1-2, with 11 bases fitting TRBD1. CDR3 length equals 14 residues. Looked up from germline, CDR1 is ENHRY and CDR2 is SYGVKD. V lost 4 bases, J lost 10 bases, and 8 bases stayed unmatched. The chain's CDR3 is CAISGAGTGGYYTF. The CDR3 DNA reads TGTGCCATCAGTGGGGCCGGGACAGGGGGTTACTACACCTTC.

This CDR3 is CSASRPLSSSQPQHF. The CDR3 DNA reads TGCAGTGCTAGTCGGCCACTTAGCTCGAGTCAGCCCCAGCATTTT. The chain joins TRBV20-1 to TRBJ1-5, with no clear D. Germline V CDR1 and CDR2: DFQATT, SNEGSKA (reference sequence). The ends were cut back, 3 bases at V and 6 bases at J, with 18 bases in the middle. This CDR3 comprises 15 residues.

CDR3 DNA: TGCAGCGTTGAATACGCGGGAGGGGTTGAGCAGTTCTTC. Amino acids: CSVEYAGGVEQFF. The chain is built from TRBV29-1 and TRBJ2-1; 9 bases agree with TRBD2. The germline gives CDR1 SQVTM, CDR2 ANQGSEA. V trimming: 2 bases; J trimming: 9 bases; junction bases outside the gene matches: 5. The CDR3 has 13 residues.

The sample holds one count of this clonotype. At one of its ends the junction is not consistent with the germline gene, which may arise from a read error. The chain combines TRBV3-1 with TRBJ2-5; the match to TRBD2 covers 7 bases. CDR1 and CDR2 from the germline V gene are LGHDT and YNNKEL (reference sequence). The CDR3 is made up of 15 amino acids. The CDR3: CVSSRIAGRQETQYF. The DNA for the CDR3 is TGTGTCAGCAGCCGGATAGCGGGTCGCCAAGAGACCCAGTACTTC.

This clonotype showed up just a few times. This sequence joins TRBV6-1 and TRBJ2-3, with unresolved D. Germline-derived CDR1 and CDR2 are MNHNS and SASEGT. V shed 4 bases and J shed 0 bases, with 11 bases lying between them. The CDR3 sequence is 15 residues long. CDR3 amino acids: CASSVEHSSTDTQYF. CDR3 in DNA: TGTGCCAGCAGTGTCGAGCACTCTAGCACAGATACGCAGTATTTT.

The gene calls are TRBV9 and TRBJ2-1; D remains ambiguous. Germline values: CDR1 SGDLS, CDR2 YYNGEE. Trimming removed 0 bases at V and 0 bases at J, with 7 bases between. The length of the CDR3 is 15 residues. The CDR3 is CASSVGSPSYNEQFF. The CDR3 nucleotides are TGTGCCAGCAGCGTAGGAAGCCCCTCCTACAATGAGCAGTTCTTC.

The V and J genes are TRBV2 and TRBJ2-1; 10 nucleotides match TRBD2. The V gene's germline CDR1 is SNHLY and CDR2 FYNNEI. J was trimmed by 3 bases and V by 6 bases; bases with no gene match: 8. The CDR3 is 16 residues long. The CDR3 spells CASSPRSSGGYNEQFF. CDR3 DNA: TGTGCCAGCAGCCCGAGATCTAGCGGGGGCTACAATGAGCAGTTCTTC.

The rearrangement joins TRBV28 to TRBJ1-5; D remains unclear. Germline lookup yields CDR1 MDHEN and CDR2 SYDVKM. The CDR3 totals 13 residues. V was pared by 2 bases and J by 3 bases, with 5 bases between. The chain's CDR3 is CASSLPTNQPQHF. As DNA, the CDR3 is TGTGCCAGCAGTTTACCAACCAATCAGCCCCAGCATTTT.

The rearrangement joins TRBV18 to TRBJ1-6; 10 bases line up with TRBD1. CDR1 is KGHSH and CDR2 is LQKENI in the germline V gene. Germline trimming cut 5 bases from V and 11 bases from J; bases unmatched to any gene: 9. This CDR3 is built from 15 residues. The CDR3 here is CASSTGTGVGAPLHF. The CDR3 bases are TGTGCCAGCTCAACCGGGACAGGGGTTGGTGCACCCCTCCACTTT.

The chain recombines TRBV20-1 with TRBJ2-4; D call uncertain. The DNA end is more similar to TRBJ2-7, so the J call may be wrong. CDR3 length equals 14 residues. CDR1 and CDR2 (germline): DFQATT, SNEGSKA (reference sequence). The CDR3 is CSARDRVSAYEQYF. CDR3 nucleotide sequence: TGCAGTGCTAGAGATCGGGTATCGGCCTACGAGCAGTACTTC.

This clonotype was seen a single time. This rearrangement joins TRBV6-5 to TRBJ2-7; D possibly matches TRBD1 or TRBD2 (5 bases each). Trimming shortened V by 0 bases and J by 7 bases, and 16 bases separated the two germline ends. Germline CDR1 and CDR2: MNHEY and SVGAGI. The length of the CDR3 is 15 residues. The CDR3 bases are TGTGCCAGCAGTTACTCTGGGGGTAGAGACAATGAGCAGTACTTC. It encodes CASSYSGGRDNEQYF.

The chain joins TRBV29-1 to TRBJ2-1; 11 nucleotides line up with TRBD2. In germline, CDR1 is SQVTM, CDR2 ANQGSEA. This CDR3 spans 18 amino acids. With V trimmed by 7 bases and J by 0 bases, 14 bases remained unmatched. CDR3 bases: TGCAGCGGGGGGGAAGGGACTAGCGGAGGGAGCTCCTACAATGAGCAGTTCTTC. Translated, it gives CSGGEGTSGGSSYNEQFF.

CDR3 region: CATRPQDRANYGYTF. DNA for the CDR3: TGTGCCACCCGACCCCAAGACAGGGCTAACTATGGCTACACCTTC. The rearrangement joins TRBV6-5 to TRBJ1-2; 7 bases agree with TRBD1. V gave up 10 bases and J gave up 0 bases; unmatched junction bases: 11. The CDR3 is 15 residues long. CDR1 MNHEY and CDR2 SVGAGI come from the germline V gene.